This T cell receptor beta chain was documented in a study of response to subunit inactivated influenza vaccine. Findings and caveats of the study: Few additional T cells are recruited per seasonal influenza vaccination, authors suggested.

TCRdb used MiXCR to reprocess the RT-PCR reads, holding one entry per CDR3 protein. The repertoire holds 540,000 or so distinct CDR3 sequences, with roughly 13% as singletons. CDR1 is SGHDT and CDR2 is YYEEEE in the germline V gene. The CDR3 consists of 12 residues. Trimming removed 4 bases at V and 8 bases at J, with 11 bases between. At least ten counts were recorded for this clonotype. Its target is unknown. This TCR derives from a man aged 45 to 65 who received an inactivated influenza vaccine. The chain combines TRBV5-6 with TRBJ2-3, with unresolved D. The sample was PBMCs from blood, taken 45 days after vaccination. CDR3 in DNA: TGTGCCAGCAGCCTAGTTCGTGGTACGCAGTATTTT. Translated, it gives CASSLVRGTQYF.